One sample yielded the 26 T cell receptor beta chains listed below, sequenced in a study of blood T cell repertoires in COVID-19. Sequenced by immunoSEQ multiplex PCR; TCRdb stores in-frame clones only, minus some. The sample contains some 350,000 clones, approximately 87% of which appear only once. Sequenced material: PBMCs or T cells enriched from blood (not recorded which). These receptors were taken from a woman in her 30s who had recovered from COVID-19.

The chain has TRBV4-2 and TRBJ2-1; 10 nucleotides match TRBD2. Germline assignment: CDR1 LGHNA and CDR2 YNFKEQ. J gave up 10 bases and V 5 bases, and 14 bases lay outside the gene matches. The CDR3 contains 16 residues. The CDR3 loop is CASSKNLGTSEGEQFF. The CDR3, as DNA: TGTGCCAGCAGCAAAAATCTGGGGACTAGCGAAGGCGAGCAGTTCTTC.

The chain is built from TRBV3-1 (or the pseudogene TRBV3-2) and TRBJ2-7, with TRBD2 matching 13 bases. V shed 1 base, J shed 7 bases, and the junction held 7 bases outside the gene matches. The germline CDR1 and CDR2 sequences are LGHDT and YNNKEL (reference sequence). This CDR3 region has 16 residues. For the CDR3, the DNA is TGTGCCAGCAGCCAAGGGGGACTAGCGGGATCCTGGGAGCAGTACTTC. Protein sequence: CASSQGGLAGSWEQYF.

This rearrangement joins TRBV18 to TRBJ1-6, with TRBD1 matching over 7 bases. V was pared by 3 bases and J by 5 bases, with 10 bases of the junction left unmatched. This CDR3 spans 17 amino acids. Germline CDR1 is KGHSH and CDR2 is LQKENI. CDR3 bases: TGTGCCAGCTCACCCTACATCGGGACAGAGAATAATTCACCCCTCCACTTT. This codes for CASSPYIGTENNSPLHF.

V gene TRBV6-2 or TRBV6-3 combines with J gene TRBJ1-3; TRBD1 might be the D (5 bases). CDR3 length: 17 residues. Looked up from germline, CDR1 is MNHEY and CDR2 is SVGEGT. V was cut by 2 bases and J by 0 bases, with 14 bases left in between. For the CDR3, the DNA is TGTGCCAGCAGTTACCCTTGGGGCGCCCCCTCTGGAAACACCATATATTTT. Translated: CASSYPWGAPSGNTIYF.

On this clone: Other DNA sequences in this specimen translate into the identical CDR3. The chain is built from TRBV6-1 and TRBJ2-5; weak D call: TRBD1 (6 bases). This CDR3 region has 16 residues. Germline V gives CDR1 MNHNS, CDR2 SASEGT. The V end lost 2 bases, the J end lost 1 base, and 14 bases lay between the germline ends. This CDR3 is CASSELGGGPQETQYF. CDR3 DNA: TGTGCCAGCAGTGAACTAGGGGGTGGGCCCCAAGAGACCCAGTACTTC.

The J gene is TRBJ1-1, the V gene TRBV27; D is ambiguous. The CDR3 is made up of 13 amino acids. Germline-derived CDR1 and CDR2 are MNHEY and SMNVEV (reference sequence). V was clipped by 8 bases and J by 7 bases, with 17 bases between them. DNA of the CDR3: TGTGCCAGCGCTAATCTCCTAAATAGTGAAGCTTTCTTT. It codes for CASANLLNSEAFF.

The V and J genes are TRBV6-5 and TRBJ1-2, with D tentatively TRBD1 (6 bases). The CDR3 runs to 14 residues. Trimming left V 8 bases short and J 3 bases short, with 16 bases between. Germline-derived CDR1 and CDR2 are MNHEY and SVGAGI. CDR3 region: CASCIRTDYYGYTF. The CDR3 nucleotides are TGTGCCAGCTGTATCCGGACAGACTACTATGGCTACACCTTC.

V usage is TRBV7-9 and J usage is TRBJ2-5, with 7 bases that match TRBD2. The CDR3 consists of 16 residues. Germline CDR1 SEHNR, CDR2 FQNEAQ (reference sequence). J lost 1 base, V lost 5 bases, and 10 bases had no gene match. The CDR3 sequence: CASSTSLAVLQETQYF. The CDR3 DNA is TGTGCCAGCAGCACCTCTCTAGCGGTGCTCCAAGAGACCCAGTACTTC.

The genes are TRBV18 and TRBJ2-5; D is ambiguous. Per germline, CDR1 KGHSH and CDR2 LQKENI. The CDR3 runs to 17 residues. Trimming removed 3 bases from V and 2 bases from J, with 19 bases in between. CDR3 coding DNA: TGTGCCAGCTCACCGCAATACGTCTCCAGCGAGCAAGAGACCCAGTACTTC. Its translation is CASSPQYVSSEQETQYF.

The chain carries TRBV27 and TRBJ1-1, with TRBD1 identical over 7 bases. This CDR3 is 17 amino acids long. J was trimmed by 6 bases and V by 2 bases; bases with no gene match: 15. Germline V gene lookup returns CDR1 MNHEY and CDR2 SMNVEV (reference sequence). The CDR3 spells CASSLGLGAGGFAEAFF. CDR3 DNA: TGTGCCAGCAGTTTAGGCCTCGGGGCAGGGGGTTTCGCTGAAGCTTTCTTT.

This chain's CDR3 is CASSQPNRGDTEAFF. CDR3 DNA: TGTGCCAGCAGCCAGCCAAACAGGGGCGACACTGAAGCTTTCTTT. The chain joins TRBV3-1 (or the pseudogene TRBV3-2) to TRBJ1-1, with 7 bases matching TRBD1. CDR3 length: 15 amino acids. CDR1 and CDR2 from the germline V gene are LGHDT and YNNKEL (reference sequence). After removal of 3 bases from V and 3 bases from J, the junction contained 7 bases not matched to a gene.

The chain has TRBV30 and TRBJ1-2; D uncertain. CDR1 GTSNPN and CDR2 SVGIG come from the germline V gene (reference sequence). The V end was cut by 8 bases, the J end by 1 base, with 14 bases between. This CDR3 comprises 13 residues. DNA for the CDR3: TGTGCCGATTCACCACAGAGTAACTATGGCTACACCTTC. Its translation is CADSPQSNYGYTF.

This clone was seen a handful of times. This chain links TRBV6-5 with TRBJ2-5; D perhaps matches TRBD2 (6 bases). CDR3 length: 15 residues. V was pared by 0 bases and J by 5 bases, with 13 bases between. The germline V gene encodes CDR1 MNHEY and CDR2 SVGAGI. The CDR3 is CASSYSGTAWETQYF. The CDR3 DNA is TGTGCCAGCAGTTACTCCGGGACTGCTTGGGAGACCCAGTACTTC.

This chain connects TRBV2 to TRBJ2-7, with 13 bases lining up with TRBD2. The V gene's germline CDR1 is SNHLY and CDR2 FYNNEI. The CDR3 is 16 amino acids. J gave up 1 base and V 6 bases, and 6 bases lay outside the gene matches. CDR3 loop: CASRPGLAGVSYEQYF. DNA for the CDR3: TGTGCCAGCAGACCCGGACTAGCGGGGGTTTCCTACGAGCAGTACTTC.

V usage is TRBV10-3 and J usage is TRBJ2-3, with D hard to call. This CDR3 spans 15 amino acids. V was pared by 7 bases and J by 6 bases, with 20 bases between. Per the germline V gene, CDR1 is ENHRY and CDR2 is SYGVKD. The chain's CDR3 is CAIKKTDWILDTQYF. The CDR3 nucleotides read TGTGCCATCAAAAAAACCGACTGGATTCTGGATACGCAGTATTTT.

The CDR3 nucleotides read TGTGCCAACAGAATTACAGGGGCCCGCTCGTTCTTC. Its protein product is CANRITGARSFF. The chain is built from TRBV2 and TRBJ2-1; 7 bases line up with TRBD1. Germline V lookup: CDR1 SNHLY, CDR2 FYNNEI. CDR3 length equals 12 residues. With V trimmed by 10 bases and J by 15 bases, 15 bases remained unmatched.

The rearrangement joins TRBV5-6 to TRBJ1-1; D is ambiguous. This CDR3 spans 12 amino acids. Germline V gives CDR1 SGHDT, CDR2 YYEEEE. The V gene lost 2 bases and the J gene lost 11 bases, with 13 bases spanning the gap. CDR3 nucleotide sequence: TGTGCCAGCAGCTTATCGCACTTCGGGGCTTTCTTT. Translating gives CASSLSHFGAFF.

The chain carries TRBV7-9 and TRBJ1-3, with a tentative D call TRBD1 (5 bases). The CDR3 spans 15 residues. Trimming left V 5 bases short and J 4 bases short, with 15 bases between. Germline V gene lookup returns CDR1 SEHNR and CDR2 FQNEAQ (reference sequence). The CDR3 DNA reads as TGTGCCAGCAGCCGCCAGGGTTTACGGGGAAACACCATATATTTT. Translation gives CASSRQGLRGNTIYF.

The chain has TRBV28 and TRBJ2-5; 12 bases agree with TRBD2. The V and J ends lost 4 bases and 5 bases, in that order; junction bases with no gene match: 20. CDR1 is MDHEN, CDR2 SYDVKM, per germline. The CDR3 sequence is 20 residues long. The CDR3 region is CASSSLSDWRLAGAGETQYF. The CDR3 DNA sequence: TGTGCCAGCAGTTCACTCTCGGACTGGCGACTAGCGGGGGCGGGGGAGACCCAGTACTTC.

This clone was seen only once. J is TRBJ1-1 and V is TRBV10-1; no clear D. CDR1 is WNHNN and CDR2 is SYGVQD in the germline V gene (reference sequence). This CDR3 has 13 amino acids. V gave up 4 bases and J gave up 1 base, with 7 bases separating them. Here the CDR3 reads CASSAHTNTEAFF. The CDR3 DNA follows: TGCGCCAGCAGTGCTCACACGAACACTGAAGCTTTCTTT.

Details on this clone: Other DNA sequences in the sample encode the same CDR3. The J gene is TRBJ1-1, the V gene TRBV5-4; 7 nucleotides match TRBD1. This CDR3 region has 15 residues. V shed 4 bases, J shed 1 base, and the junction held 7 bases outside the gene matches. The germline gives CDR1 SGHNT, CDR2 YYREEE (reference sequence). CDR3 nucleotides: TGTGCCAGCAGCCTGCCGGGACAGACGAACACTGAAGCTTTCTTT. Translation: CASSLPGQTNTEAFF.

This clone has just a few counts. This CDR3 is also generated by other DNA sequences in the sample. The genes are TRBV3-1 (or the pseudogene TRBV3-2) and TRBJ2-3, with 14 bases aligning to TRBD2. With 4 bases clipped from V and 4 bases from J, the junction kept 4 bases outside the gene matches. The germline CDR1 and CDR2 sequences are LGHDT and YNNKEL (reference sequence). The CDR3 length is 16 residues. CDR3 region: CASSRPTSGGADTQYF. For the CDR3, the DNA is TGTGCCAGCAGCCGACCGACTAGCGGGGGGGCAGATACGCAGTATTTT.

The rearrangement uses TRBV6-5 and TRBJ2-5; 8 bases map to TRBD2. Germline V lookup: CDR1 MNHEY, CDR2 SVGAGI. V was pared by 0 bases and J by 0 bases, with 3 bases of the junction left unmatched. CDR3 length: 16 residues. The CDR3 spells CASSYSSSGYQETQYF. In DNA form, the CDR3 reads TGTGCCAGCAGTTACTCTTCTAGCGGGTACCAAGAGACCCAGTACTTC.

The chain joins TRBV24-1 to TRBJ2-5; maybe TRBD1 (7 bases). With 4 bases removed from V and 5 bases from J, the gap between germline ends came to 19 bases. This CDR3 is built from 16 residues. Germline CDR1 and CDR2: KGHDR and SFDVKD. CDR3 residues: CATSDSRQGGGETQYF. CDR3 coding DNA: TGTGCCACCAGTGACTCCCGACAGGGAGGAGGGGAGACCCAGTACTTC.

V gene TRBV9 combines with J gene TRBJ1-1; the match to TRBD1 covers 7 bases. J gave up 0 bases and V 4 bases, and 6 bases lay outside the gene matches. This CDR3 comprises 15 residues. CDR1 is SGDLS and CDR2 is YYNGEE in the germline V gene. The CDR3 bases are TGTGCCAGCAGCCCTGGGACAGCGATGAACACTGAAGCTTTCTTT. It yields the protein CASSPGTAMNTEAFF.

The CDR3 DNA follows: TGTGCCAGCAGCTTGGACAGCTCTAACTATGGCTACACCTTC. This codes for CASSLDSSNYGYTF. V gene TRBV7-2 combines with J gene TRBJ1-2, with a tentative D call TRBD1 (6 bases). V lost 3 bases and J lost 0, with 8 bases in between. CDR1 and CDR2 (germline): SGHTA, FQGNSA. CDR3 length equals 14 residues.